This passage covers 5 T cell receptor beta chains from one sample sequenced in a study of PD-1 blockade in classical Hodgkin lymphoma (dated by TCRdb to the early 2020s). The meaning of the sample's time point label: cycle 1 day 1 (C1D1), immediately before nivolumab initiation. Relapse after autologous stem cell transplantation had occurred in all trial patients, and cohorts A, B and C were distinguished by prior brentuximab vedotin exposure. Library preparation employed the immunoSEQ multiplex PCR assay. TCRdb limited this immuneACCESS table to in-frame rearrangements with V and J called. A share of clones is missing; checked studies link under half to unresolved V genes, and the rest is unexplained. This sample is represented by approximately 41,000 clones; just under 80% of them were singletons. The ten most abundant clones make up about an eighth of the sample. Here the sequenced sample was peripheral blood mononuclear cells (PBMCs), taken at baseline. The receptors come from a human donor with classical Hodgkin lymphoma.

V gene TRBV6-5 combines with J gene TRBJ2-1, with a possible D match to TRBD1 (6 bases). Germline assignment: CDR1 MNHEY and CDR2 SVGAGI. V shed 0 bases and J shed 8 bases, with 11 bases lying between them. This CDR3 region has 14 residues. The CDR3 loop reads CASSYSTRGHEQFF. For the CDR3, the DNA is TGTGCCAGCAGTTACTCGACCAGGGGCCATGAGCAGTTCTTC.

This clone showed up just a few times. This rearrangement joins TRBV6-6 to TRBJ2-1; the D is unclear. Germline CDR1 is MNHNY and CDR2 is SVGAGI (reference sequence). The CDR3 covers 15 residues. Trimming pared 0 bases from V and 3 bases from J, leaving 9 bases between. The CDR3 DNA sequence: TGTGCCAGCAGTTACTCGAACCCCGTCTACAATGAGCAGTTCTTC. It is translated as CASSYSNPVYNEQFF.

The CDR3 DNA reads TGTGCCAGCAGTGAAAGGGACAGGGCCTACGAGCAGTACTTC. Amino acids: CASSERDRAYEQYF. The J gene is TRBJ2-7, the V gene TRBV2, with 9 positions matching TRBD1. The CDR3 covers 14 residues. V was pared by 2 bases and J by 2 bases, with 1 base of the junction left unmatched. The germline gives CDR1 SNHLY, CDR2 FYNNEI.

This clone is categorized as medium-sized (0.01 to 0.1%). This sequence joins TRBV7-8 and TRBJ2-1, with D possibly being TRBD1 (6 bases). V was pared by 5 bases and J by 10 bases, with 21 bases between. The CDR3 runs 15 residues. Germline assignment: CDR1 SGHVS and CDR2 FQNEAQ. CDR3 sequence: CASSLRDDRFLEQFF. Written as DNA, the CDR3 is TGTGCCAGCAGCCTTCGGGATGACAGGTTTTTGGAGCAGTTCTTC.

The chain employs TRBV5-6 and TRBJ1-6; D is ambiguous. The ends were cut back, 3 bases at V and 7 bases at J, with 14 bases in the middle. CDR3 size: 15 residues. Germline CDR1 reads SGHDT; CDR2 reads YYEEEE. CDR3 coding DNA: TGTGCCAGCAGCTCCCCCGACCGAGCGAATTCACCCCTCCACTTT. Translated: CASSSPDRANSPLHF.